This is a list of T cell receptor beta chains from one sample in a study of blood T cell repertoires in COVID-19. TCRdb's copy holds only in-frame clones and misses some; the assay was immunoSEQ multiplex PCR. This table has around 65,000 clones, under 85% appearing once. What was sequenced was peripheral blood. Receptor source: a woman in her forties or fifties with active or convalescent COVID-19. CDR3s include the opening cysteine and the closing phenylalanine or tryptophan. The order of the fields is V gene, D gene, clone size, J gene, CDR3 protein, CDR3 DNA. D genes are given only for firm matches. The listing skips clone size in some rows; elsewhere it reads once, few, many or a size class.

TRBV5-1	NA	NA	TRBJ1-1	CASSLSRGTEAFF	TGCGCCAGCAGCTTGAGCCGGGGGACTGAAGCTTTCTTT
TRBV19	NA	NA	TRBJ1-6	CASSTPGGPNNSPLHF	TGTGCCAGTAGTACTCCGGGAGGCCCGAATAATTCACCCCTCCACTTT
TRBV7-9	TRBD2	once	TRBJ2-7	CASSVTSGSFSYEQYF	TGTGCCAGCAGCGTCACTAGCGGGAGCTTCTCCTACGAGCAGTACTTC
TRBV19	TRBD1	NA	TRBJ1-1	CASTDPGQVPEAFF	TGTGCCAGTACCGACCCGGGACAGGTGCCCGAAGCTTTCTTT
TRBV7-9	NA	NA	TRBJ1-6	CASSFTGTTNSPLHF	TGTGCCAGCAGCTTCACCGGGACAACTAATTCACCCCTCCACTTT
TRBV4-1	NA	NA	TRBJ2-3	CASSQGYSTDTQYF	TGCGCCAGCAGCCAAGGCTACAGCACAGATACGCAGTATTTT
TRBV6-5	TRBD2	NA	TRBJ2-3	CASNGGRTGTQYF	TGTGCCAGCAACGGCGGGAGGACCGGTACGCAGTATTTT
TRBV5-6	TRBD2	NA	TRBJ2-3	CASSLGLAGSVGTDTQYF	TGTGCCAGCAGCTTGGGCCTAGCGGGGAGTGTGGGCACAGATACGCAGTATTTT
TRBV6-5	NA	NA	TRBJ1-1	CATNRVMNTEAFF	TGTGCCACCAACAGGGTGATGAACACTGAAGCTTTCTTT
TRBV4-3	TRBD1	NA	TRBJ2-4	CASSRTQGAVNIQYF	TGCGCCAGCAGCCGAACACAGGGGGCTGTAAACATTCAGTACTTC
TRBV9	NA	NA	TRBJ2-3	CASSESTGTQYF	TGTGCCAGCAGCGAGAGCACAGGTACGCAGTATTTT
TRBV3-1/TRBV3-2	NA	NA	TRBJ1-6	CASRAGKSPLHF	TGTGCCAGCAGGGCAGGGAAGTCACCCCTCCACTTT
TRBV5-6	NA	NA	TRBJ2-1	CASSLLGEQFF	TGTGCCAGCAGCTTGCTCGGGGAGCAGTTCTTC
TRBV6-2/TRBV6-3	NA	NA	TRBJ2-5	CASSLQGQTQYF	TGTGCCAGCAGTTTGCAGGGCCAGACCCAGTACTTC
TRBV7-2	TRBD1	NA	TRBJ1-2	CASSPMLGTGEGYTF	TGTGCCAGCAGCCCAATGCTCGGGACAGGGGAAGGCTACACCTTC
TRBV9	TRBD2	NA	TRBJ2-5	CASSDARGGETQYF	TGTGCCAGCAGCGATGCCCGGGGGGGGGAGACCCAGTACTTC
TRBV4-1	NA	NA	TRBJ2-1	CASSQSLPRLAPNEQFF	TGCGCCAGCAGCCAATCTTTACCCCGGCTAGCCCCCAATGAGCAGTTCTTC
TRBV19	TRBD1	NA	TRBJ2-1	CASRGGVRDRGRDEQFF	TGTGCCAGTAGGGGAGGGGTTAGGGACAGGGGGCGCGATGAGCAGTTCTTC
TRBV5-6	TRBD1	NA	TRBJ1-2	CASSLGRTGVKPYGYTF	TGTGCCAGCAGCTTGGGTAGGACAGGGGTTAAACCCTATGGCTACACCTTC
TRBV12-3/TRBV12-4	TRBD2	NA	TRBJ2-1	CASSSGRGHEQFF	TGTGCCAGCAGTAGCGGGAGAGGGCATGAGCAGTTCTTC
TRBV24-1	TRBD1	few	TRBJ2-7	CATSAWGRGNHEQYF	TGTGCCACCAGTGCCTGGGGCAGGGGGAACCACGAGCAGTACTTC
TRBV5-4	TRBD1	NA	TRBJ1-2	CASRPDRAYGYTF	TGTGCCAGCAGACCAGACAGGGCCTATGGCTACACCTTC
TRBV5-1	NA	NA	TRBJ1-1	CASSLKPGGNTEAFF	TGCGCCAGCAGCTTGAAACCGGGGGGCAACACTGAAGCTTTCTTT
TRBV7-2	NA	few	TRBJ1-5	CASSLEGDQPQHF	TGTGCCAGCAGCTTAGAAGGGGATCAGCCCCAGCATTTT